The 27 T cell receptor beta chains presented below share a single source sample, sequenced in a study of glioma-infiltrating T cells. Using RNA template, CDR3s of TCR alpha and beta were amplified with iRepertoire arm-PCR. From the multiplex PCR reads, TCRdb called clonotypes with MiXCR, one entry per CDR3 protein. The sample shows about 190,000 distinct CDR3 sequences, roughly a third of them seen only once. Sequences were obtained from glioma tissue, nonneoplastic brain tissue, or PBMCs (not recorded which). The receptors derive from a human donor with low-grade glioma or glioblastoma, undergoing nonglioma brain surgery, or in good health (not recorded which).

On this clonotype itself: This may be a read error, as it is one base from a much larger clone. V is TRBV4-3 and J is TRBJ2-3; 14 bases agree with TRBD2. Per germline, CDR1 LGHNA and CDR2 YSLEER. The CDR3 consists of 18 residues. This CDR3 reads CPSSQNLGTSGRSDTQYF. CDR3 bases: TGCCCCAGCAGCCAAAACCTGGGGACTAGCGGGAGATCAGATACGCAGTATTTT.

On this clonotype itself: This may be a read error: a much more frequent sequence differs by one nucleotide. The chain combines TRBV4-1 with TRBJ1-1; D gene uncertain. This CDR3 contains 13 residues. Germline V gene sequence: CDR1 MGHRA, CDR2 YSYEKL. Written as DNA, the CDR3 is TGCGCCAGCAGCCAAGACCGGGTCACTGATGCTTTCTTT. Translated, it gives CASSQDRVTDAFF.

This clonotype has ten or more counts. The chain joins TRBV9 to TRBJ2-1; 11 bases match TRBD2. Trimming cost V 4 bases and J 8 bases; bases outside gene matches: 5. Germline CDR1 reads SGDLS; CDR2 reads YYNGEE. CDR3 length: 14 residues. The CDR3 nucleotides are TGTGCCAGCAGCACAACTAGCGGGAGTCATGAGCAGTTCTTC. Translation gives CASSTTSGSHEQFF. The full variable domain, with the rest looked up from reference TRBV9 and TRBJ2-1, is DSGVTQTPKHLITATGQRVTLRCSPRSGDLSVYWYQQSLDQGLQFLIQYYNGEERAKGNILERFSAQQFPDLHSELNLSSLELGDSALYFCASSTTSGSHEQFFGPGTRLTVL.

Details on this clonotype: The junction shows a germline mismatch at one end, possibly a read error. The V and J genes are TRBV5-5 and TRBJ2-5; D might be TRBD2 (5 bases). The CDR3 is 13 residues long. In germline, CDR1 is SGHKS, CDR2 YYEKEE (reference sequence). Here the CDR3 reads CASSLAIAETQYF. The CDR3 nucleotides are TGCGCCAGCAGCTTGGCCATAGCGGAGACCCAGTACTTC.

This clonotype was picked up many times. This chain connects TRBV4-1 to TRBJ2-7, with D perhaps TRBD2 (6 bases). V lost 0 bases and J lost 3, with 12 bases in between. CDR3 length: 15 residues. Germline loops: CDR1 MGHRA, CDR2 YSYEKL. CDR3 sequence reads: CASSQEGSGNYEQYF. The CDR3 DNA reads TGCGCCAGCAGCCAAGAGGGTAGCGGAAACTACGAGCAGTACTTC.

Of note for this clonotype: It may be a read error: a sequence one base away is much more abundant. The chain is built from TRBV28 and TRBJ2-1; weak D call: TRBD2 (5 bases). CDR1 and CDR2 from the germline V gene are MDHEN and SYDVKM. The CDR3 covers 16 residues. V was cut by 6 bases and J by 8 bases, with 23 bases left in between. In DNA form, the CDR3 reads TGTGCCAGCAGCCAATGGGATACATGGGGTAGCGATGAGCAGTTCTTC. Its translation: CASSQWDTWGSDEQFF.

This clonotype was observed many times. This chain connects TRBV6-2 or TRBV6-3 to TRBJ1-1; D unresolved. The V end lost 6 bases, the J end lost 1 base, and 15 bases lay between the germline ends. Germline CDR1 and CDR2: MNHEY and SVGEGT. The CDR3 loop spans 15 amino acids. The CDR3 protein is CASSLSFAGNTEAFF. Written as DNA, the CDR3 is TGTGCCAGCAGCCTCAGTTTCGCCGGGAACACTGAAGCTTTCTTT.

Concerning this clonotype itself: A much more abundant neighbour one base away suggests this may be a read error. The rearrangement uses TRBV7-9 and TRBJ1-1; D gene uncertain. Germline values: CDR1 SEHNR, CDR2 FQNEAQ (reference sequence). The CDR3 extends over 14 amino acids. The germline V and J ends were trimmed by 5 bases and 1 base, with 11 bases remaining between them. The CDR3 is CASSRTYTNTEAFF. Written as DNA, the CDR3 is TGTGCCAGCAGCCGAACTTACACGAACACTGAAGCTTTCTTT. The full variable domain, with the rest looked up from reference TRBV7-9 and TRBJ1-1, is DTGVSQNPRHKITKRGQNVTFRCDPISEHNRLYWYRQTLGQGPEFLTYFQNEAQLEKSRLLSDRFSAERPKGSFSTLEIQRTEQGDSAMYLCASSRTYTNTEAFFGQGTRLTVV.

This chain connects TRBV7-3 to TRBJ2-6; D may be TRBD1 (6 bases). CDR3 length: 17 residues. Germline CDR1 and CDR2: SGHTA and FQGTGA. V lost 0 bases and J 0 bases, leaving 9 bases between the germline ends. The CDR3 sequence: CASSLTGHISGANVLTF. As DNA, the CDR3 is TGTGCCAGCAGCTTAACGGGACACATCTCTGGGGCCAACGTCCTGACTTTC.

Comments on this clonotype: A much larger clone differs from this one at a single base, so this may be a read error. V gene TRBV28 combines with J gene TRBJ2-3, with D hard to call. Germline V lookup: CDR1 MDHEN, CDR2 SYDVKM. The V end was cut by 5 bases, the J end by 2 bases, with 17 bases between. The CDR3 covers 16 residues. DNA for the CDR3: TGTGCCAGCAGTCGGATCCGCTTATTATTCACAGATACGCAGTATTTT. The encoded protein is CASSRIRLLFTDTQYF. Variable domain in full (rest from reference TRBV28 and TRBJ2-3): DVKVTQSSRYLVKRTGEKVFLECVQDMDHENMFWYRQDPGLGLRLIYFSYDVKMKEKGDIPEGYSVSREKKERFSLILESASTNQTSMYLCASSRIRLLFTDTQYFGPGTRLTVL.

About this clonotype: A read error may explain this, as a much larger clone is one base away. This chain links TRBV7-2 with TRBJ2-2; D is uncertain. The CDR3 has 13 residues. The germline gives CDR1 SGHTA, CDR2 FQGNSA. As DNA, the CDR3 is TGTGCCAGCAGCCAATTAAACACCGGGCAGCTGTTTTTT. Encoded protein: CASSQLNTGQLFF.

In its sample, this clonotype was seen many times. The rearrangement links TRBV18 to TRBJ2-1; TRBD2 matches at 7 bases. With V trimmed by 2 bases and J by 7 bases, 8 bases remained unmatched. The CDR3 is 15 amino acids. CDR1 and CDR2 (germline): KGHSH, LQKENI. The DNA for the CDR3 is TGTGCCAGCTCACCAAGCGCGGGGGATAGTAATGAGCAGTTCTTC. Its translation: CASSPSAGDSNEQFF.

This clonotype came up many times. The chain recombines TRBV10-3 with TRBJ1-5, with D possibly being TRBD1 (6 bases). The CDR3 consists of 14 residues. V was cut by 5 bases and J by 4 bases, with 12 bases left in between. Per germline, CDR1 ENHRY and CDR2 SYGVKD. In nucleotides, the CDR3 is TGTGCCATCAGTCCGACAGGTTTAAATCAGCCCCAGCATTTT. Its protein product is CAISPTGLNQPQHF.

This clonotype was observed many times. The chain employs TRBV24-1 and TRBJ2-3; D is perhaps TRBD2 (5 bases). There are 13 residues in the CDR3. The germline CDR1 and CDR2 sequences are KGHDR and SFDVKD. Trimming took off 1 base at V and 11 bases at J, with 12 bases between the two ends. The CDR3 is CATSDFRASLQYF. The CDR3 bases are TGTGCCACCAGTGATTTTAGGGCTAGCTTGCAGTATTTT.

This clonotype was found a few times. The gene calls are TRBV4-2 and TRBJ2-1; 11 bases align to TRBD1. Losses at the gene ends were 4 bases for V and 8 bases for J; bases not matched to a gene: 13. Germline CDR1 and CDR2: LGHNA and YNFKEQ. The CDR3 consists of 17 residues. CDR3 loop: CASSLQAGTGGFDEQFF. CDR3 DNA sequence: TGTGCCAGCAGCCTCCAGGCCGGGACAGGGGGATTCGATGAGCAGTTCTTC.

This clonotype occurred many times. The rearrangement links TRBV3-1 to TRBJ1-5; D perhaps matches TRBD1 (5 bases). Between the trimmed V and J ends, which lost 3 bases and 7 bases, there was a span of 16 bases. Per the germline V gene, CDR1 is LGHDT and CDR2 is YNNKEL (reference sequence). The CDR3 has 15 residues. The CDR3 nucleotides read TGTGCCAGCAGCCAGGCCCGGGGGAGGGAGCAGCCCCAGCATTTT. The encoded protein is CASSQARGREQPQHF. The whole variable domain, filled in from reference TRBV3-1 and TRBJ1-5, reads DTAVSQTPKYLVTQMGNDKSIKCEQNLGHDTMYWYKQDSKKFLKIMFSYNNKELIINETVPNRFSPKSPDKAHLNLHINSLELGDSAVYFCASSQARGREQPQHFGDGTRLSIL.

On this clonotype itself: This may arise from a read error, as a much more abundant clone is one base away. The V and J genes are TRBV4-1 and TRBJ2-1, with D possibly TRBD2 on 6 matching bases. Per germline, CDR1 MGHRA and CDR2 YSYEKL. The CDR3 sequence is 16 residues long. This CDR3 reads CAISPNRNSGNNEQFF. The CDR3 nucleotides are TGCGCCATCAGCCCAAACAGAAATAGCGGTAACAATGAGCAGTTCTTC.

In the case of this clonotype: This may arise from a read error, as a much more abundant clone is one base away. In DNA, the CDR3 is TGTGCCAGCAGCGTATGGACAGGGTATAGCACAGATACGCAGTATTTT. Its translation: CASSVWTGYSTDTQYF. The chain employs TRBV7-9 and TRBJ2-3; 8 bases line up with TRBD1. The CDR3 loop spans 16 amino acids. Germline trimming cut 5 bases from V and 0 bases from J; bases unmatched to any gene: 7. Germline CDR1 is SEHNR and CDR2 is FQNEAQ (reference sequence).

This clonotype was counted ten times or more. This chain links TRBV4-3 with TRBJ2-1; D ambiguous. V dropped 1 base and J dropped 7 bases, with 8 bases sitting between them. Looked up from germline, CDR1 is LGHNA and CDR2 is YSLEER. The CDR3 loop spans 13 amino acids. CDR3 bases: TGCGCCAGCAGCCAAGCGACCGGGAATGAGCAGTTCTTC. Protein sequence: CASSQATGNEQFF.

Remarks on this clonotype: A much larger clone lies a single base off, so this may be a read error. The chain combines TRBV25-1 with TRBJ2-7; D remains unclear. The germline V and J ends were trimmed by 3 bases and 2 bases, with 14 bases remaining between them. Germline-derived CDR1 and CDR2 are MGHDK and SYGVNS. The CDR3 is made up of 15 amino acids. DNA for the CDR3: TGTGCCAGCAGTGAGACCGGCGGACCCGCCTACGAGCAGTACTTC. Translated, it gives CASSETGGPAYEQYF.

The genes are TRBV7-2 and TRBJ1-6; no reliable D call. CDR1 and CDR2 (germline): SGHTA, FQGNSA. V was pared by 6 bases and J by 5 bases, with 14 bases between. The CDR3 contains 15 residues. CDR3 DNA sequence: TGTGCCAGCAGAGAGGCAGGCAGGAATAATTCACCCCTCCACTTT. It specifies CASREAGRNNSPLHF.

This clonotype has ten or more counts. This chain connects TRBV7-6 to TRBJ2-5; D not certain. Trimming shortened V by 1 base and J by 5 bases, and 8 bases separated the two germline ends. The germline V gene encodes CDR1 SGHVS and CDR2 FNYEAQ. CDR3 size: 13 residues. The CDR3 sequence is CASSLGIWETQYF. The CDR3 DNA sequence: TGTGCCAGCAGCTTAGGGATTTGGGAGACCCAGTACTTC.

As to this clonotype: This may arise from a read error, as a much more abundant clone is one base away. The chain has TRBV20-1 and TRBJ2-7; TRBD2 matches 7 bases. CDR3 length: 13 amino acids. Germline CDR1 and CDR2: DFQATT and SNEGSKA (reference sequence). The CDR3 region is CSAPSGTTYERYF. The CDR3 nucleotides read TGCAGTGCACCCAGCGGGACTACCTACGAGCGGTACTTC.

This clonotype was picked up many times. The gene calls are TRBV6-1 and TRBJ2-5; maybe TRBD1 (7 bases). This CDR3 spans 16 amino acids. Germline CDR1 reads MNHNS; CDR2 reads SASEGT. The V gene lost 0 bases and the J gene lost 5 bases, with 16 bases spanning the gap. The CDR3 nucleotides read TGTGCCAGCAGTGAAGCGCTTGGAGGGGGCGGGGAGACCCAGTACTTC. Protein product: CASSEALGGGGETQYF.

V is TRBV4-3 and J is TRBJ2-3; tentative D call: TRBD2 (7 bases). The CDR3 totals 17 residues. Germline-derived CDR1 and CDR2 are LGHNA and YSLEER. Trimming cost V 4 bases and J 4 bases, with 21 bases left between them. The CDR3 protein is CASSPRGGGREPDTQYF. CDR3 DNA: TGCGCCAGCAGCCCTAGGGGGGGCGGGAGAGAGCCAGATACGCAGTATTTT.

This clonotype was counted many times. V is TRBV12-3 or TRBV12-4 and J is TRBJ1-5; no reliable D call. CDR3 length: 10 amino acids. Trimming cost V 8 bases and J 11 bases, with 10 bases left between them. In DNA form, the CDR3 reads TGTGCCAGCCCCTCTGTGTCCCAGCATTTT. Translated: CASPSVSQHF.

On this clonotype itself: A single base separates this from a much larger clone, so it may be a read error. V usage is TRBV25-1 and J usage is TRBJ1-4, with 7 nucleotides matching TRBD1. V dropped 8 bases and J dropped 8; count of bases not matched to a gene: 8. The CDR3 is 13 residues long. CDR1 and CDR2 (germline): MGHDK, SYGVNS. The DNA for the CDR3 is TGTGCCAGCCGACAGGGATTAGGAGAAAAACTGTTTTTT. This codes for CASRQGLGEKLFF.